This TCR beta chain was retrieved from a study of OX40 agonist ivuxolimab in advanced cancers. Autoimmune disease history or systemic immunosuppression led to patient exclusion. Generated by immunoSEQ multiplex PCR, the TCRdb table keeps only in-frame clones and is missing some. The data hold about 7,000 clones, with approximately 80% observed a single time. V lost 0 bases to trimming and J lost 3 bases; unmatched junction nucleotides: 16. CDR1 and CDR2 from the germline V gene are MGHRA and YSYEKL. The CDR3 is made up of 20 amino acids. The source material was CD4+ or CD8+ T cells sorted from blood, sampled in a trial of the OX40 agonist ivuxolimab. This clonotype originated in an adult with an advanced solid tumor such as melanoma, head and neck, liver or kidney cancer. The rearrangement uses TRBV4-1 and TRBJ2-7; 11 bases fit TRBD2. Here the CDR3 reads CASSQESLKVGTSGVYEQYF. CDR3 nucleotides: TGCGCCAGCAGCCAAGAAAGCCTGAAGGTAGGGACTAGCGGAGTCTACGAGCAGTACTTC.